A single sample is the source of the 29 T cell receptor beta chains below, sequenced in a study of control samples from healthy donors and cancer patients. Sequencing used immunoSEQ multiplex PCR; TCRdb keeps in-frame clones, though not all of them. The sample has about 130,000 clones, 70% to 90% seen once. The sequenced material came from blood. The receptors originated from a man in his fifties or sixties in good health.

The V call is TRBV28, the J call TRBJ2-5; D not resolved. Germline V gene sequence: CDR1 MDHEN, CDR2 SYDVKM. V shed 6 bases and J shed 1 base, with 9 bases lying between them. The CDR3 extends over 13 amino acids. CDR3 amino acids: CASSNNLQETQYF. As DNA, the CDR3 is TGTGCCAGCAGCAACAACCTCCAAGAGACCCAGTACTTC.

The chain carries TRBV5-4 and TRBJ2-2, with D possibly TRBD2 on 7 matching bases. The length of the CDR3 is 13 residues. V lost 3 bases, J lost 7 bases, and 10 bases lay in between. Germline values: CDR1 SGHNT, CDR2 YYREEE (reference sequence). CDR3 loop: CASSWGGRGELFF. CDR3 bases: TGTGCCAGCAGCTGGGGGGGGCGCGGGGAGCTGTTTTTT. The full variable domain, its missing parts supplied by reference TRBV5-4 and TRBJ2-2, is ETGVTQSPTHLIKTRGQQVTLRCSSQSGHNTVSWYQQALGQGPQFIFQYYREEENGRGNFPPRFSGLQFPNYSSELNVNALELDDSALYLCASSWGGRGELFFGEGSRLTVL.

The V and J genes are TRBV12-3 or TRBV12-4 and TRBJ1-2; D unresolved. V was cut by 1 base and J by 13 bases, with 7 bases left in between. The CDR3 runs to 10 residues. The DNA for the CDR3 is TGTGCCAGCAGTTTAGGAGTTTTCACCTTC. Protein product: CASSLGVFTF.

The V and J genes are TRBV27 and TRBJ2-3; D not certain. Germline CDR1 and CDR2: MNHEY and SMNVEV (reference sequence). Trimming took off 7 bases at V and 6 bases at J, with 20 bases between the two ends. The CDR3 spans 15 residues. The CDR3 coding sequence is TGTGCCAGCAAGGACCGCGCGCGCGCGCAGGATACGCAGTATTTT. Its protein is CASKDRARAQDTQYF.

The chain employs TRBV6-6 and TRBJ1-3; perhaps TRBD1 as D (5 bases). Trimming shortened V by 2 bases and J by 0 bases, and 8 bases separated the two germline ends. CDR3 length: 15 amino acids. Germline V gene lookup returns CDR1 MNHNY and CDR2 SVGAGI (reference sequence). The CDR3 reads CASSYGADSGNTIYF. The CDR3 nucleotides read TGTGCCAGCAGTTACGGGGCAGACTCTGGAAACACCATATATTTT.

This chain links TRBV15 with TRBJ1-5; D unresolved. Germline CDR1 is LNHNV and CDR2 is YYDKDF (reference sequence). V shed 0 bases and J shed 8 bases, with 14 bases lying between them. The CDR3 length is 15 residues. The CDR3 DNA follows: TGTGCCACCAGCAGAGATGAGGCCGGCGGGGAGCCCCAGCATTTT. Encoded protein: CATSRDEAGGEPQHF.

This rearrangement joins TRBV30 to TRBJ2-7; D is possibly TRBD2 (5 bases). This CDR3 contains 11 residues. Trimming took 8 bases from V and 0 from J, leaving 8 bases between them. Germline V CDR1 and CDR2: GTSNPN, SVGIG (reference sequence). CDR3 in DNA: TGTGCCGCCGGGAACTCCTACGAGCAGTACTTC. Protein product: CAAGNSYEQYF.

CDR3 coding DNA: TGCGCCAGCAGCTTGGATGGGTTGTGGCAAGAGACCCAGTACTTC. Residues: CASSLDGLWQETQYF. The V gene is TRBV5-1, the J gene TRBJ2-5; D uncertain. The CDR3 is 15 residues long. V was shortened by 0 bases and J by 2 bases, with 11 bases between the two germline ends. The germline gives CDR1 SGHRS, CDR2 YFSETQ.

J is TRBJ1-6 and V is TRBV27, with D perhaps TRBD1 (5 bases). Trimming stripped 0 bases from V and 0 bases from J, with 12 bases between. Germline CDR1 and CDR2: MNHEY and SMNVEV (reference sequence). CDR3 size: 18 residues. The CDR3, as DNA: TGTGCCAGCAGTTTATCGAGCACAGGCAGCTCCTATAATTCACCCCTCCACTTT. Its protein is CASSLSSTGSSYNSPLHF.

This sequence joins TRBV29-1 and TRBJ2-7; TRBD1 is a possible D gene (5 bases). V shed 3 bases and J shed 6 bases, with 12 bases lying between them. Germline CDR1 and CDR2: SQVTM and ANQGSEA. CDR3 size: 12 residues. In DNA form, the CDR3 reads TGCAGCGTTGAGTTAACAGGAAGCGAGCAGTACTTC. Amino acids: CSVELTGSEQYF.

The chain uses TRBV3-1 (or the pseudogene TRBV3-2) and TRBJ2-3; 10 bases are a match to TRBD2. V lost 1 base to trimming and J lost 1 base; unmatched junction nucleotides: 5. Germline V CDR1 and CDR2: LGHDT, YNNKEL (reference sequence). CDR3 length equals 17 residues. The CDR3 region is CASSQGIAGGRTDTQYF. For the CDR3, the DNA is TGTGCCAGCAGCCAAGGAATAGCGGGGGGCCGCACAGATACGCAGTATTTT.

V is TRBV12-5 and J is TRBJ2-7; D not resolved. CDR1 and CDR2 from the germline V gene are LGHNT and FRNRAP. V gave up 7 bases and J gave up 1 base, with 5 bases separating them. The CDR3 runs to 11 residues. The CDR3 coding sequence is TGTGCTAGTGCCTCGTCCTACGAGCAGTACTTC. This translates into CASASSYEQYF.

The chain links TRBV7-3 to TRBJ2-5; tentatively, D is TRBD1 or TRBD2 (5 bases each). Germline lookup yields CDR1 SGHTA and CDR2 FQGTGA. The CDR3 has 15 amino acids. The V gene lost 5 bases and the J gene lost 5 bases, with 18 bases spanning the gap. CDR3 nucleotides: TGTGCCAGCAGCCACCGGGGCCAAAGAGGGGAGACCCAGTACTTC. Translated: CASSHRGQRGETQYF. Supplemented by reference TRBV7-3 and TRBJ2-5, the full variable domain reads GAGVSQTPSNKVTEKGKYVELRCDPISGHTALYWYRQSLGQGPEFLIYFQGTGAADDSGLPNDRFFAVRPEGSVSTLKIQRTERGDSAVYLCASSHRGQRGETQYFGPGTRLLVL.

A few counts support this clone. The J gene is TRBJ1-3, the V gene TRBV5-1; no firm D call. CDR1 is SGHRS and CDR2 is YFSETQ in the germline V gene. The CDR3 length is 14 residues. The V end lost 1 base, the J end lost 1 base, and 6 bases lay between the germline ends. The CDR3 here is CASSLSGSGNTIYF. The CDR3 coding sequence is TGCGCCAGCAGCTTGTCCGGGTCTGGAAACACCATATATTTT. Filled out from reference TRBV5-1 and TRBJ1-3, the complete variable domain reads KAGVTQTPRYLIKTRGQQVTLSCSPISGHRSVSWYQQTPGQGLQFLFEYFSETQRNKGNFPGRFSGRQFSNSRSEMNVSTLELGDSALYLCASSLSGSGNTIYFGEGSWLTVV.

This chain uses TRBV5-3 with TRBJ1-6; no clear D gene. TRBV5-3 is known as an ORF, though its function is uncertain. The CDR3 covers 17 residues. Between the trimmed V and J ends, which lost 0 bases and 4 bases, there was a span of 14 bases. The CDR3 sequence is CARSLAWVPQYNSPLHF. DNA of the CDR3: TGTGCCAGAAGCTTGGCTTGGGTCCCGCAGTATAATTCACCCCTCCACTTT.

In its sample, this clone was seen once. The chain joins TRBV2 to TRBJ2-7; 9 nucleotides align to TRBD1. Germline V gives CDR1 SNHLY, CDR2 FYNNEI. Losses at the gene ends were 7 bases for V and 5 bases for J; bases not matched to a gene: 12. There are 15 residues in the CDR3. The CDR3 loop is CASTQGGTGFNEQYF. CDR3 bases: TGTGCCAGCACCCAAGGGGGGACAGGGTTTAACGAGCAGTACTTC.

J is TRBJ2-7 and V is TRBV18; the D gene is possibly TRBD1 (5 bases). The germline V gene has CDR1 KGHSH and CDR2 LQKENI. This CDR3 is 15 amino acids long. The germline V and J ends were trimmed by 1 base and 2 bases, with 12 bases remaining between them. For the CDR3, the DNA is TGTGCCAGCTCACCACTCTCAGGGATAACCTACGAGCAGTACTTC. Translation gives CASSPLSGITYEQYF.

This chain uses TRBV27 with TRBJ1-4; 9 bases map to TRBD1. The V gene's germline CDR1 is MNHEY and CDR2 SMNVEV (reference sequence). J was trimmed by 3 bases and V by 8 bases; bases with no gene match: 7. The CDR3 spans 15 residues. CDR3 bases: TGTGCCAGCGGAACAGGGGGCGCTTCTAATGAAAAACTGTTTTTT. Translated: CASGTGGASNEKLFF. Full variable domain (rest looked up from reference TRBV27 and TRBJ1-4): EAQVTQNPRYLITVTGKKLTVTCSQNMNHEYMSWYRQDPGLGLRQIYYSMNVEVTDKGDVPEGYKVSRKEKRNFPLILESPSPNQTSLYFCASGTGGASNEKLFFGSGTQLSVL.

In this sample, this clone turned up a few times. The J gene is TRBJ2-5, the V gene TRBV3-1 (or the pseudogene TRBV3-2); D is uncertain. The V gene lost 4 bases and the J gene lost 3 bases, with 9 bases spanning the gap. Germline loops: CDR1 LGHDT, CDR2 YNNKEL (reference sequence). The CDR3 sequence is 13 residues long. The DNA for the CDR3 is TGTGCCAGCAGCCCGCTCATAAAAGAGACCCAGTACTTC. Its translation is CASSPLIKETQYF.

This chain connects TRBV9 to TRBJ2-1; tentatively, D is TRBD1 (6 bases). CDR3 length: 14 amino acids. Trimming removed 0 bases from V and 3 bases from J, with 7 bases in between. Germline V gene lookup returns CDR1 SGDLS and CDR2 YYNGEE. CDR3 DNA sequence: TGTGCCAGCAGCGTAGGGGACAACTACAATGAGCAGTTCTTC. Its translation is CASSVGDNYNEQFF.

The rearrangement links TRBV5-8 to TRBJ1-5, with TRBD1 matching over 8 bases. CDR3 length: 16 residues. With 3 bases clipped from V and 2 bases from J, the junction kept 7 bases outside the gene matches. CDR1 is SGHTS, CDR2 YDEGEE, per germline. Written as DNA, the CDR3 is TGTGCCAGCAGCTCCCGACAGGGGTTTGGCAATCAGCCCCAGCATTTT. Translation gives CASSSRQGFGNQPQHF.

This chain joins TRBV7-9 and TRBJ1-5, with a possible D match to TRBD1 (5 bases). Germline CDR1 and CDR2: SEHNR and FQNEAQ (reference sequence). Trimming pared 5 bases from V and 0 bases from J, leaving 14 bases between. The CDR3 sequence is 16 residues long. CDR3 amino acids: CASSPSWGDSNQPQHF. The DNA for the CDR3 is TGTGCCAGCAGCCCGTCGTGGGGGGATAGCAATCAGCCCCAGCATTTT.

V usage is TRBV28 and J usage is TRBJ2-7; 9 bases match TRBD1. This CDR3 spans 18 amino acids. Trimming took 2 bases from V and 1 from J; bases not matched to a gene: 12. The germline CDR1 and CDR2 sequences are MDHEN and SYDVKM. In DNA form, the CDR3 reads TGTGCCAGCAGTTTAGACCGGGACAGGGTTAGGGGGTCCTACGAGCAGTACTTC. Translation: CASSLDRDRVRGSYEQYF.

This clone has more than one count but fewer than ten. V and J are TRBV9 and TRBJ2-7; D is possibly TRBD1 (5 bases). This CDR3 is 15 amino acids long. Trimming took off 0 bases at V and 3 bases at J, with 13 bases between the two ends. Germline CDR1 is SGDLS and CDR2 is YYNGEE. The CDR3 sequence: CASSVEAGSNYEQYF. CDR3 sequence (DNA): TGTGCCAGCAGCGTAGAGGCAGGGTCAAACTACGAGCAGTACTTC.

The chain has TRBV14 and TRBJ2-7; 9 bases fit TRBD2. Germline values: CDR1 SGHDN, CDR2 FVKESK. The CDR3 length is 13 residues. Trimming cost V 4 bases and J 2 bases; bases outside gene matches: 0. The DNA for the CDR3 is TGTGCCAGCAGCCGCGGGGGGGCCTACGAGCAGTACTTC. Translating it yields CASSRGGAYEQYF.

The chain recombines TRBV4-1 with TRBJ1-1, with a tentative D call TRBD1 (5 bases). The CDR3 consists of 15 residues. V was clipped by 6 bases and J by 0 bases, with 14 bases between them. CDR1 is MGHRA and CDR2 is YSYEKL in the germline V gene. DNA for the CDR3: TGCGCCAGCAGACTGTCGGGGGGGGTGAACACTGAAGCTTTCTTT. It translates to CASRLSGGVNTEAFF.

This chain uses TRBV5-1 with TRBJ2-2; the match to TRBD1 covers 12 bases. Trimming took 7 bases from V and 2 from J; bases not matched to a gene: 3. This CDR3 contains 15 residues. Per the germline V gene, CDR1 is SGHRS and CDR2 is YFSETQ. The CDR3 region is CASDGTGGNTGELFF. The CDR3 DNA follows: TGCGCCAGCGACGGGACAGGGGGCAACACCGGGGAGCTGTTTTTT.

This chain uses TRBV9 with TRBJ1-3; D is unclear. V was trimmed by 0 bases and J by 0 bases, leaving 7 bases between them. The CDR3 runs to 15 residues. Germline loops: CDR1 SGDLS, CDR2 YYNGEE. The CDR3 is CASSVDPASGNTIYF. In DNA form, the CDR3 reads TGTGCCAGCAGCGTAGATCCAGCCTCTGGAAACACCATATATTTT.

V is TRBV19 and J is TRBJ1-2; the D is unclear. The CDR3 runs 14 residues. Trimming shortened V by 0 bases and J by 4 bases, and 9 bases separated the two germline ends. Germline-derived CDR1 and CDR2 are LNHDA and SQIVND (reference sequence). CDR3 amino acids: CASSIDRGFYGYTF. CDR3 nucleotide sequence: TGTGCCAGTAGTATAGATAGAGGGTTCTATGGCTACACCTTC.